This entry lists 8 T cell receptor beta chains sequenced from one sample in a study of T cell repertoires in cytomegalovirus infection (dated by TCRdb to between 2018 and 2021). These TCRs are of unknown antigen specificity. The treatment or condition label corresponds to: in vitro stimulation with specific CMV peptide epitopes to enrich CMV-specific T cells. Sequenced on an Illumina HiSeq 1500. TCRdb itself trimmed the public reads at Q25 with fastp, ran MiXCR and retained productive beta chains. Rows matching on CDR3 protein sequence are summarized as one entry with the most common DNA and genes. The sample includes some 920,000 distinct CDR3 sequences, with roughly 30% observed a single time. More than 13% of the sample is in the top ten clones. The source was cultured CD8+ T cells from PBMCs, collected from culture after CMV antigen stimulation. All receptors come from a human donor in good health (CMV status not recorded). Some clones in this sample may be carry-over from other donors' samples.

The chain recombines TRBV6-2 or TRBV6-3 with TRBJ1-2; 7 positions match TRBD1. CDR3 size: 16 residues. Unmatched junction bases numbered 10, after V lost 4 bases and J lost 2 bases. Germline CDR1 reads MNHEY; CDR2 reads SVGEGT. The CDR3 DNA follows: TGTGCCAGCAGTTTCAACCCGGGGACAGAGAACTATGGCTACACCTTC. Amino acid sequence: CASSFNPGTENYGYTF.

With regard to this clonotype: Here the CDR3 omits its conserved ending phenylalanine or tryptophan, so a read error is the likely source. The CDR3 nucleotides read TGTGCCAGCAGCTACAGGAGAAGGAACACTGAAGCTTTCATT. It is translated as CASSYRRRNTEAFI. The chain uses TRBV5-6 and TRBJ1-1, with TRBD1 as a possible D gene (5 bases). The CDR3 runs to 14 residues. Between the trimmed V and J ends, which lost 3 bases and 1 base, there was a span of 10 bases. Germline V lookup: CDR1 SGHDT, CDR2 YYEEEE.

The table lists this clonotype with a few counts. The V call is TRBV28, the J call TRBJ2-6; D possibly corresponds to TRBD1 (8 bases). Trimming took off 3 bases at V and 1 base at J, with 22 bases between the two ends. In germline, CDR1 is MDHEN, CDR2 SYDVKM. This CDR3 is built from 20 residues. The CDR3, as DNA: TGTGCCAGCAGTTTGTGGGGGGGGGACAGGCGATCATCTGGGGCCAACGTCCTGACTTTC. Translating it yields CASSLWGGDRRSSGANVLTF.

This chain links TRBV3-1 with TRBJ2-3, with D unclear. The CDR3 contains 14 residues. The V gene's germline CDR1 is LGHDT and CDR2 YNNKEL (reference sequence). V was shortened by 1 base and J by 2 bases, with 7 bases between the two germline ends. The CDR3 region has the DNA TGTGCCAGCAGCCAAGGGGCGGTCACAGATACGCAGTATTTT. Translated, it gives CASSQGAVTDTQYF.

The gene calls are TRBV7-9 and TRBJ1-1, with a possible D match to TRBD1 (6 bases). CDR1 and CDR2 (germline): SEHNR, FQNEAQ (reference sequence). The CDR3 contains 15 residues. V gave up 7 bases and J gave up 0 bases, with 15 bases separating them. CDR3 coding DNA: TGTGCCAGCAACTCCAGACAGGAGGTGAACACTGAAGCTTTCTTT. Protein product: CASNSRQEVNTEAFF.

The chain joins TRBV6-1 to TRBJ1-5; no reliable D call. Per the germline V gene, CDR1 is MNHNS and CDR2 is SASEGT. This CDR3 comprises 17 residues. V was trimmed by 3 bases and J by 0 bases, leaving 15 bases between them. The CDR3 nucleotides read TGTGCCAGCAGTGATCCGAGTCGTCTGGTTAGCAATCAGCCCCAGCATTTT. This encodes CASSDPSRLVSNQPQHF.

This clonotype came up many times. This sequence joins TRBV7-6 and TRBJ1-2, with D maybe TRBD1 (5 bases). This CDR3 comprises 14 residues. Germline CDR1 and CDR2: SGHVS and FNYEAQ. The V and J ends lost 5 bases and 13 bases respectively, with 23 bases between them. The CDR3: CASSLCREHPGCTF. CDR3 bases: TGTGCCAGCAGCCTGTGCCGGGAACACCCAGGGTGCACCTTC.

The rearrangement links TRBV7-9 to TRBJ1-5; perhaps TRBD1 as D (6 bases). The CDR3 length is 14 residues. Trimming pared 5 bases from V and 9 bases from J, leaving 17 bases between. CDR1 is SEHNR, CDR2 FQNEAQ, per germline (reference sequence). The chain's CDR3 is CASSEDSNIGPQHF. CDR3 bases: TGTGCCAGCAGCGAGGACAGCAACATAGGGCCCCAGCATTTT. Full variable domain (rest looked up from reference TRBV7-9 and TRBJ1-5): DTGVSQNPRHKITKRGQNVTFRCDPISEHNRLYWYRQTLGQGPEFLTYFQNEAQLEKSRLLSDRFSAERPKGSFSTLEIQRTEQGDSAMYLCASSEDSNIGPQHFGDGTRLSIL.